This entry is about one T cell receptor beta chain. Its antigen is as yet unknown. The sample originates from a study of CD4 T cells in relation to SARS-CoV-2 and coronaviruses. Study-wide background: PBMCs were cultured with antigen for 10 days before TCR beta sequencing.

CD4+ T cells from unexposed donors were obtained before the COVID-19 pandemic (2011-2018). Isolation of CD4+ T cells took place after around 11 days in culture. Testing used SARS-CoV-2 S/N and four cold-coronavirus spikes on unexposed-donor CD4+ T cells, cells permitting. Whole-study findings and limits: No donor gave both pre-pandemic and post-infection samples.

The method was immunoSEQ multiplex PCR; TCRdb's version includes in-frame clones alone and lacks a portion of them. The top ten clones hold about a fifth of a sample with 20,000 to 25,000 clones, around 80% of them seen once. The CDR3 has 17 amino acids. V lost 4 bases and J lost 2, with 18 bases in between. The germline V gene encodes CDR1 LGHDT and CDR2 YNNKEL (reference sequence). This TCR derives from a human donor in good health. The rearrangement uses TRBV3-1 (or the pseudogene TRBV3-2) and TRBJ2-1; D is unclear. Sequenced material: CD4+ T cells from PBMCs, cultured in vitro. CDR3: CASSPTLERFAYNEQFF. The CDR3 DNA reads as TGTGCCAGCAGCCCCACCTTGGAGCGATTTGCCTACAATGAGCAGTTCTTC.